This entry features one T cell receptor beta chain sequence. The clone's antigen remains unknown. Per-nucleotide qualities are absent, and no much larger clonotype sits a single base away. At one collaborating source in Seattle, patients were enrolled during active infection and were followed longitudinally through the course of disease. The collaborating institutions used their own protocols to collect whole blood in K2EDTA tubes. For TCRbeta analysis, collaborators shipped samples as frozen whole blood, isolated PBMCs, or DNA extracted from either of those sample types. This sample is part of a study of blood T cell repertoires in COVID-19 (dated by TCRdb to 2019 to 2021). At the level of the whole study: The collaborator samples originated in the United States, Italy and Spain and spanned the acute and convalescent phases of COVID-19. The repertoires were released in a freely available public database intended as a resource for research on the immune response to SARS-CoV-2. The samples were drawn from two sources: the first 160 participants of the ongoing ImmuneRACE study, and 1,254 subjects contributed by 6 global collaborators. Where HLA class I and class II types were available, the types were taken from metadata supplied by the sample provider, not from assay-based typing. Deeply sampled blood TCRbeta repertoires from subjects exposed to, actively infected with, or recovered from COVID-19 were included in the dataset. Nearly every sample came with metadata listing a de-identified subject ID, COVID-19 status, age in years and sex. The material from the prospective study consisted of cDNA or gDNA derived from T cells, B-cell-depleted T cells, or PBMCs.

TCRbeta CDR3 regions were amplified from genomic DNA by means of the immunoSEQ Assay, a bias-controlled multiplex PCR. In the paper's pipeline: Nucleated cell counts per sample were estimated from amplification of reference gene primers within the assay. To quantify the absolute abundance of each unique TCRbeta CDR3 rearrangement, sequence reads were collapsed and filtered. For each sample, productive Simpson clonality was calculated by taking the square root of Simpson's diversity index across productive rearrangements. This is the immuneACCESS table as TCRdb keeps it, with only in-frame sequences that have V and J called. A part of the clones is gone; compared with another copy, unresolved V genes explain less than half, and the rest is unexplained. Clone size and V and J calls were adopted from that table, with D and trimming inferred from the DNA. The sample has a few hundred thousand clones on record, 70% to 90% of them singletons. Of the sample, over 5.5% is held by the ten largest clones.

Results and caveats for the whole study, not just this receptor: Clinical and demographic metadata were provided uncurated, with the amount varying by source and participant.

This clonotype was obtained from a woman aged 45-65 years with COVID-19, enrolled during active disease. Specimen: peripheral blood.

At the DNA level, the sequence is TGTGCCAGCAGTTACAAAGGGGGCTCCTACGAGCAGTACTTC. Translation gives CASSYKGGSYEQYF. The chain employs TRBV6-5 and TRBJ2-7; the D gene is perhaps TRBD1, on 6 matching bases. V was cut back by 2 bases and J by 0 bases, leaving a gap of 8 bases between them. CDR1 and CDR2 are drawn from the germline V gene: MNHEY, SVGAGI. The CDR3 starts with the cysteine, ends with the phenylalanine, and has 14 residues. Only the CDR3 part of the read is kept: 42 bases, read in frame from the first base.